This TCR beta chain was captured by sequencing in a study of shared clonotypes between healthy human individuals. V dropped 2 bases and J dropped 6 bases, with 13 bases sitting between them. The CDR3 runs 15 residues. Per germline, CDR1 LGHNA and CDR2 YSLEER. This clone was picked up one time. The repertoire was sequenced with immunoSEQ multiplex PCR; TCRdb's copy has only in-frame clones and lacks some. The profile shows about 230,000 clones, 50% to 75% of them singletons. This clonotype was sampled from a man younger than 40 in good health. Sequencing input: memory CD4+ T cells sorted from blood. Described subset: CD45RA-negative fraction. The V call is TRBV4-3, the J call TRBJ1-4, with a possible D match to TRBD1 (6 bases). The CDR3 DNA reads TGCGCCAGCAGCCAACTTCTGGGGGCAGATGAAAAACTGTTTTTT. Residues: CASSQLLGADEKLFF.